Sequencing of this T cell receptor (beta chain) was carried out in a study of T-cell reconstitution after alpha-beta-depleted transplantation in children. Trimming took 0 bases from V and 2 from J, leaving 8 bases between them. Looked up from germline, CDR1 is LGHNA and CDR2 is YSLEER. The CDR3 has 14 amino acids. For TCRbeta, the library was prepared with unique molecular identifiers. One entry per CDR3 protein, called by TCRdb with MiXCR from the PCR reads. The sample lists around 440,000 distinct CDR3 sequences, roughly 17% occurring once. The material was PBMCs, mostly from graft donor cells, obtained 360 days after TCRalphabeta/CD19-depleted stem cell transplant. The receptor was derived from a boy under two years old who had a stem cell transplant for Wiskott-Aldrich syndrome, so the T cells may come from the graft donor. The V gene is TRBV4-3, the J gene TRBJ2-7; D not resolved. The CDR3 sequence: CASSQESTAYEQYF. The DNA for the CDR3 is TGCGCCAGCAGCCAAGAAAGCACAGCCTACGAGCAGTACTTC.